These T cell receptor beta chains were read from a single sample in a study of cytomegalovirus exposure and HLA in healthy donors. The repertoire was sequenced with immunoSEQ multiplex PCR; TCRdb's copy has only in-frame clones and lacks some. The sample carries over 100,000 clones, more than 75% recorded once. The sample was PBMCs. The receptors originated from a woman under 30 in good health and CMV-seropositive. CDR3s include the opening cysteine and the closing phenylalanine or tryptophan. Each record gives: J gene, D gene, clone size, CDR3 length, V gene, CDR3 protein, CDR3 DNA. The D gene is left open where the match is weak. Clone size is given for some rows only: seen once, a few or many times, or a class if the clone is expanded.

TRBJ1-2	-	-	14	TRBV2	CASSETGSSYGYTF	TGTGCCAGCAGTGAAACAGGGAGTAGCTATGGCTACACCTTC
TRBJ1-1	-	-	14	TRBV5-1	CASSSWTMNTEAFF	TGCGCCAGCAGCTCCTGGACAATGAACACTGAAGCTTTCTTT
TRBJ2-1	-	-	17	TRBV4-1	CASSKGPGLPPGHEQFF	TGCGCCAGCAGCAAGGGGCCTGGGCTCCCGCCGGGTCATGAGCAGTTCTTC
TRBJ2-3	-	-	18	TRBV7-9	CASSFPLGIAASTDTQYF	TGTGCCAGCAGCTTCCCCCTAGGAATAGCGGCAAGCACAGATACGCAGTATTTT
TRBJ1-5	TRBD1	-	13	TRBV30	CAWTGQGGQPQHF	TGTGCCTGGACGGGACAGGGGGGACAGCCCCAGCATTTT
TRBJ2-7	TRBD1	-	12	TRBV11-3	CASSSDRGPYYF	TGTGCCAGCAGTTCTGACAGGGGGCCTTACTACTTC
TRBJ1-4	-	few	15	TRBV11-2	CASSFQQGTDEKLFF	TGTGCCAGCAGCTTTCAGCAGGGGACGGATGAAAAACTGTTTTTT
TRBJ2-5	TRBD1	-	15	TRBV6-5	CASSLGRGPQETQYF	TGTGCCAGCAGTTTGGGAAGGGGGCCCCAAGAGACCCAGTACTTC
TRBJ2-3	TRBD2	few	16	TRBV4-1	CASSQELAGGADTQYF	TGCGCCAGCAGCCAAGAGTTAGCGGGAGGTGCAGATACGCAGTATTTT
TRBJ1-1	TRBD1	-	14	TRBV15	CATSLDREGTEAFF	TGTGCCACCAGCCTGGACAGGGAGGGAACTGAAGCTTTCTTT
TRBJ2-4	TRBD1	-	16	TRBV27	CASSPRTGFGKNIQYF	TGTGCCAGCAGTCCAAGGACAGGGTTTGGCAAAAACATTCAGTACTTC
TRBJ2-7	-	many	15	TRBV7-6	CASSPWGGMVGEQYF	TGTGCCAGCAGCCCGTGGGGCGGGATGGTAGGCGAGCAGTACTTC
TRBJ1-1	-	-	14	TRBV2	CASSELTTNTEAFF	TGTGCCAGCAGTGAACTTACAACGAACACTGAAGCTTTCTTT
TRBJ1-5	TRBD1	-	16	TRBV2	CASSDRGQGVYQPQHF	TGTGCCAGCAGTGACCGGGGACAGGGAGTTTATCAGCCCCAGCATTTT
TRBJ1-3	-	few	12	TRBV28	CASSFTGNTIYF	TGTGCCAGCAGTTTCACTGGAAACACCATATATTTT
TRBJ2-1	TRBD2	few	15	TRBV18	CASSQTSGYYNEQFF	TGTGCCAGCTCACAAACTAGCGGATACTACAATGAGCAGTTCTTC
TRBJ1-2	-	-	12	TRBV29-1	CSARGPFYGYTF	TGCAGCGCCCGAGGGCCCTTCTATGGCTACACCTTC
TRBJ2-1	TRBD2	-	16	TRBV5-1	CASSRTPGLVPDEQFF	TGCGCCAGCAGCCGTACTCCGGGACTAGTCCCTGACGAGCAGTTCTTC
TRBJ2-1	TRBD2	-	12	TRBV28	CASGRAERGQFF	TGTGCCAGCGGGAGGGCCGAGAGGGGGCAGTTCTTC
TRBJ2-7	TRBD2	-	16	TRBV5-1	CASSLRTSGSSWEQYF	TGCGCCAGCAGCTTGCGGACTAGCGGGAGTTCTTGGGAGCAGTACTTC
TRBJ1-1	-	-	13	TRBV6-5	CASSLTGIGEAFF	TGTGCCAGCAGCTTGACAGGCATTGGTGAAGCTTTCTTT
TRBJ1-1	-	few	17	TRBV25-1	CASSNPGEGDLNTEAFF	TGTGCCAGCAGTAACCCGGGAGAGGGTGATTTGAACACTGAAGCTTTCTTT
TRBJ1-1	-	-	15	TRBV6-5	CASSYSTEINTEAFF	TGTGCCAGCAGTTACTCAACAGAAATTAACACTGAAGCTTTCTTT
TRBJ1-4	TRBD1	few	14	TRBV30	CAWSGPTGSEKLFF	TGTGCCTGGAGTGGCCCGACAGGGAGTGAAAAACTGTTTTTT
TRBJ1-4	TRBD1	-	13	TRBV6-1	CASSGQGGEKLFF	TGTGCCAGCAGCGGACAGGGTGGAGAAAAACTGTTTTTT
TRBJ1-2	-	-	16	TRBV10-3	CAISESTRGAAYGYTF	TGTGCCATCAGTGAGTCGACTCGTGGAGCGGCTTATGGCTACACCTTC
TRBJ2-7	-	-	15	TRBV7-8	CASSFGQLLSYEQYF	TGTGCCAGCAGCTTCGGACAGCTACTCTCCTACGAGCAGTACTTC
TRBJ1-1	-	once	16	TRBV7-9	CASSSGGGPRVTEAFF	TGTGCCAGCAGCTCTGGGGGGGGGCCTAGGGTCACTGAAGCTTTCTTT
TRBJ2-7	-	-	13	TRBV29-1	CSVEGRVKYEQYF	TGCAGCGTTGAGGGCAGGGTTAAGTACGAGCAGTACTTC
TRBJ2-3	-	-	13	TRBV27	CASSHASVDTQYF	TGTGCCAGCAGCCACGCTAGCGTAGATACGCAGTATTTT
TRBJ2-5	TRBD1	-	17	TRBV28	CASSIIYPTGDQETQYF	TGTGCCAGCAGTATAATCTACCCGACAGGGGACCAAGAGACCCAGTACTTC
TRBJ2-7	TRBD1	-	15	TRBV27	CASSPSTRDRHEQYF	TGTGCCAGCAGCCCATCGACCAGGGACAGGCACGAGCAGTACTTC
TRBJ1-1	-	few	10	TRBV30	CAWGRGEAFF	TGTGCCTGGGGACGGGGAGAAGCTTTCTTT